These 28 T cell receptor beta chains were sequenced from one sample in a study of T cell responses to AZD1222 COVID-19 vaccine (dated by TCRdb to the early 2020s). Reading the label with the study, this specimen's time point is: about 28 days (+/-7) after the second vaccine dose. The library was prepared using the immunoSEQ multiplex PCR assay. In its TCRdb copy, this immuneACCESS table keeps in-frame sequences only and misses some clones. Where compared with another copy, unresolved V genes explain less than half of these, and the others have no known cause. The sample yields 250,000 to 300,000 clones; 90% to 95% were counted once. The leading ten clones occupy around 0.5% of the sample. This specimen was peripheral blood, taken 28 days after the second AZD1222 dose. Receptor source: an adult who received the AZD1222 COVID-19 vaccine.

The chain joins TRBV2 to TRBJ2-3; no firm D call. V was shortened by 2 bases and J by 6 bases, with 12 bases between the two germline ends. Per germline, CDR1 SNHLY and CDR2 FYNNEI. The CDR3 extends over 14 amino acids. CDR3 nucleotides: TGTGCCAGCAGTGAAAAATTGAGCTTGGATACGCAGTATTTT. Translation: CASSEKLSLDTQYF.

This clone is a singleton in its sample. CDR3 coding DNA: TGTGCCAGCAGTCCCGGAAGCCTATACGAGCAGTACTTC. Its protein product is CASSPGSLYEQYF. This chain links TRBV28 with TRBJ2-7; D is undetermined. V shed 5 bases and J shed 4 bases, with 12 bases lying between them. The germline gives CDR1 MDHEN, CDR2 SYDVKM. The CDR3 is 13 amino acids.

The chain employs TRBV4-3 and TRBJ2-7, with 10 bases that match TRBD2. V shed 4 bases, J shed 5 bases, and the junction held 17 bases outside the gene matches. The CDR3 is made up of 18 amino acids. From germline, CDR1 is LGHNA and CDR2 YSLEER. The CDR3 DNA follows: TGCGCCAGCAGCCCGGGACTAGCGAGAAGTCTTGGGATTCACGAGCAGTACTTC. It codes for CASSPGLARSLGIHEQYF.

The genes are TRBV14 and TRBJ2-7; TRBD1 might be the D (6 bases). The CDR3 covers 15 residues. The germline CDR1 and CDR2 sequences are SGHDN and FVKESK. Trimming removed 4 bases from V and 0 bases from J, with 13 bases in between. The CDR3 DNA follows: TGTGCCAGCAGCCTCATGGGACACCGCTCCTACGAGCAGTACTTC. Translation gives CASSLMGHRSYEQYF.

CDR3 residues: CASGPTSGGYNEQFF. The CDR3 DNA is TGCGCCAGCGGCCCGACTAGCGGGGGGTACAATGAGCAGTTCTTC. V is TRBV5-1 and J is TRBJ2-1; 13 bases align to TRBD2. The V segment lost 7 bases and the J segment 4 bases; nucleotides outside the gene matches: 5. The length of the CDR3 is 15 residues. Germline CDR1 is SGHRS and CDR2 is YFSETQ.

J is TRBJ2-2 and V is TRBV6-5; D ambiguous. V lost 5 bases, J lost 1 base, and 11 bases lay in between. CDR3 length: 15 residues. Germline values: CDR1 MNHEY, CDR2 SVGAGI. The CDR3 spells CASSMEPENTGELFF. The CDR3 DNA is TGTGCCAGCAGTATGGAACCAGAGAACACCGGGGAGCTGTTTTTT.

The chain uses TRBV5-1 and TRBJ1-4; TRBD1 agrees at 7 bases. There are 13 residues in the CDR3. V gave up 3 bases and J gave up 5 bases; unmatched junction bases: 1. Germline V gives CDR1 SGHRS, CDR2 YFSETQ. CDR3 amino acids: CASSSDRNEKLFF. The CDR3 DNA sequence: TGCGCCAGCAGCTCGGACAGGAATGAAAAACTGTTTTTT.

The gene calls are TRBV9 and TRBJ2-1, with unresolved D. Germline values: CDR1 SGDLS, CDR2 YYNGEE. V gave up 0 bases and J gave up 2 bases, with 3 bases separating them. The CDR3 length is 13 residues. The CDR3 spells CASSVGAYNEQFF. CDR3 in DNA: TGTGCCAGCAGCGTAGGGGCCTACAATGAGCAGTTCTTC.

V gene TRBV5-3 combines with J gene TRBJ2-2; 11 bases align to TRBD2. TRBV5-3 is identified as an open reading frame with a role that is uncertain. The junction had 7 bases not matched to a gene; V was cut back by 4 bases and J by 5 bases. The CDR3 totals 16 residues. The CDR3 DNA sequence: TGTGCCAGAAGCCCTCATAGCGGGAGGGGAACCGGGGAGCTGTTTTTT. This codes for CARSPHSGRGTGELFF.

The chain is built from TRBV15 and TRBJ2-7, with 7 bases that match TRBD1. Germline-derived CDR1 and CDR2 are LNHNV and YYDKDF (reference sequence). V lost 3 bases, J lost 2 bases, and 10 bases stayed unmatched. This CDR3 contains 16 residues. The CDR3 spells CATSRDSWDSPYEQYF. CDR3 bases: TGTGCCACCAGCAGGGATTCCTGGGACAGCCCCTACGAGCAGTACTTC.

This chain connects TRBV5-6 to TRBJ1-4; TRBD1 matches at 8 bases. Germline lookup yields CDR1 SGHDT and CDR2 YYEEEE. This CDR3 region has 14 residues. Trimming cost V 5 bases and J 6 bases; bases outside gene matches: 6. The CDR3 reads CASRLTGDDEKLFF. The DNA for the CDR3 is TGTGCCAGCAGGTTGACAGGGGACGATGAAAAACTGTTTTTT.

This clone was picked up one time. The V and J genes are TRBV28 and TRBJ1-1; D uncertain. The germline V gene has CDR1 MDHEN and CDR2 SYDVKM. The V end was cut by 5 bases, the J end by 7 bases, with 14 bases between. The CDR3 length is 13 residues. CDR3 amino acids: CASSDSNLLEAFF. CDR3 in DNA: TGTGCCAGCAGTGATTCAAATCTTCTTGAAGCTTTCTTT.

The chain uses TRBV5-1 and TRBJ2-7, with D uncertain. Trimming removed 0 bases from V and 6 bases from J, with 13 bases in between. This CDR3 comprises 14 residues. Germline V gives CDR1 SGHRS, CDR2 YFSETQ. CDR3 region: CASSLAAAGIEQYF. The CDR3 bases are TGCGCCAGCAGCTTGGCCGCGGCAGGCATCGAGCAGTACTTC.

A single count supports this clone. The chain couples TRBV7-9 to TRBJ1-1; D is undetermined. Per the germline V gene, CDR1 is SEHNR and CDR2 is FQNEAQ (reference sequence). The CDR3 has 15 residues. V gave up 3 bases and J gave up 2 bases, with 13 bases separating them. The CDR3 protein is CASSLVTGGNTEAFF. The DNA of the CDR3 is TGTGCCAGCAGCTTGGTAACTGGTGGAAACACTGAAGCTTTCTTT. The whole variable domain, remainder taken from reference TRBV7-9 and TRBJ1-1, is DTGVSQNPRHKITKRGQNVTFRCDPISEHNRLYWYRQTLGQGPEFLTYFQNEAQLEKSRLLSDRFSAERPKGSFSTLEIQRTEQGDSAMYLCASSLVTGGNTEAFFGQGTRLTVV.

The chain combines TRBV15 with TRBJ2-7, with no clear D. Germline V gene lookup returns CDR1 LNHNV and CDR2 YYDKDF (reference sequence). V gave up 5 bases and J gave up 4 bases, with 15 bases separating them. The CDR3 consists of 14 residues. DNA of the CDR3: TGTGCCACCAGCTCCGCCCTATCTCGTTACGAGCAGTACTTC. It translates to CATSSALSRYEQYF.

The rearrangement joins TRBV28 to TRBJ1-5, with unresolved D. Germline V CDR1 and CDR2: MDHEN, SYDVKM. Between the trimmed V and J ends, which lost 7 bases and 5 bases, there was a span of 18 bases. The CDR3 consists of 15 residues. The CDR3 region has the DNA TGTGCCAGCATCCAAAATCCGGGGAACGATCAGCCCCAGCATTTT. Translation gives CASIQNPGNDQPQHF.

This chain connects TRBV6-5 to TRBJ2-3; possibly TRBD2 for D (7 bases). Germline values: CDR1 MNHEY, CDR2 SVGAGI. Deletions cut 7 bases from V and 6 bases from J, with 8 bases between. The CDR3 consists of 11 residues. Here the CDR3 reads CASKGGDTQYF. CDR3 sequence (DNA): TGTGCCAGCAAGGGGGGGGATACGCAGTATTTT.

Concerning this clone: Other DNA sequences within the sample encode an identical CDR3. The rearrangement uses TRBV2 and TRBJ1-6; D may be TRBD1 (5 bases). Germline assignment: CDR1 SNHLY and CDR2 FYNNEI. The CDR3 runs 13 residues. V gave up 4 bases and J gave up 7 bases, with 8 bases separating them. The DNA for the CDR3 is TGTGCCAGCAGTGGGACACGGAATTCACCCCTCCACTTT. Translation: CASSGTRNSPLHF.

The chain links TRBV12-3 or TRBV12-4 to TRBJ1-2; D call uncertain. This CDR3 spans 13 amino acids. V shed 2 bases and J shed 8 bases, with 12 bases lying between them. CDR3 residues: CASSLPESRGYTF. CDR3 DNA sequence: TGTGCCAGCAGTTTACCCGAGAGCCGGGGCTACACCTTC.

The chain has TRBV29-1 and TRBJ2-2, with D uncertain. From germline, CDR1 is SQVTM and CDR2 ANQGSEA. This CDR3 has 13 amino acids. The germline V and J ends were trimmed by 4 bases and 2 bases, with 8 bases remaining between them. In DNA, the CDR3 is TGCAGCGTTGGGGAAACCAACACCGGGGAGCTGTTTTTT. Protein: CSVGETNTGELFF.

V gene TRBV5-6 combines with J gene TRBJ2-2; TRBD2 matches 8 bases. CDR1 SGHDT and CDR2 YYEEEE come from the germline V gene. The CDR3 spans 15 residues. V lost 1 base, J lost 4 bases, and 3 bases stayed unmatched. In DNA form, the CDR3 reads TGTGCCAGCAGCTTGAGTCGGGGGGGCACCGGGGAGCTGTTTTTT. Protein: CASSLSRGGTGELFF.

Only a few counts were recorded for this clone. The V gene is TRBV2, the J gene TRBJ1-4, with 8 bases fitting TRBD1. Germline V CDR1 and CDR2: SNHLY, FYNNEI. There are 16 residues in the CDR3. The V and J ends lost 4 bases and 3 bases, in that order; junction bases with no gene match: 7. The CDR3 loop reads CASSARTGSSNEKLFF. The CDR3 DNA reads as TGTGCCAGCAGTGCCAGGACAGGGTCGTCTAATGAAAAACTGTTTTTT. Using reference TRBV2 and TRBJ1-4 for the parts outside the CDR3, the full variable domain is EPEVTQTPSHQVTQMGQEVILRCVPISNHLYFYWYRQILGQKVEFLVSFYNNEISEKSEIFDDQFSVERPDGSNFTLKIRSTKLEDSAMYFCASSARTGSSNEKLFFGSGTQLSVL.

V is TRBV9 and J is TRBJ2-5, with 8 bases that match TRBD1. Germline CDR1 and CDR2: SGDLS and YYNGEE. The CDR3 sequence is 15 residues long. The trim removed 4 bases at V and 7 bases at J, leaving 12 bases unmatched. DNA of the CDR3: TGTGCCAGCAGCTCCCGGGACAGGAGCCTAGGGACCCAGTACTTC. This gives the protein CASSSRDRSLGTQYF.

This clone was found once. The gene calls are TRBV9 and TRBJ2-7; no clear D gene. V lost 0 bases to trimming and J lost 3 bases, with 7 bases between them. Germline V gene sequence: CDR1 SGDLS, CDR2 YYNGEE. The CDR3 contains 13 residues. The CDR3 spells CASSVGPNYEQYF. CDR3 DNA sequence: TGTGCCAGCAGCGTAGGGCCCAACTACGAGCAGTACTTC. Together with reference TRBV9 and TRBJ2-7, the CDR3 gives the full variable domain: DSGVTQTPKHLITATGQRVTLRCSPRSGDLSVYWYQQSLDQGLQFLIQYYNGEERAKGNILERFSAQQFPDLHSELNLSSLELGDSALYFCASSVGPNYEQYFGPGTRLTVT.

This clone was picked up a small number of times. CDR3 bases: TGTGCCAGCAGCCTAGGGACAGAGGGTAACTATGGCTACACCTTC. It translates to CASSLGTEGNYGYTF. The chain joins TRBV7-2 to TRBJ1-2; 7 positions match TRBD1. Germline trimming cut 5 bases from V and 1 base from J; bases unmatched to any gene: 7. CDR1 and CDR2 (germline): SGHTA, FQGNSA. The CDR3 covers 15 residues.

The chain couples TRBV27 to TRBJ2-7; 10 nucleotides align to TRBD1. J lost 6 bases, V lost 5 bases, and 10 bases had no gene match. CDR3 length equals 15 residues. Germline CDR1 reads MNHEY; CDR2 reads SMNVEV (reference sequence). This CDR3 is CASSINPGTGAEQYF. DNA of the CDR3: TGTGCCAGCAGTATTAATCCCGGGACAGGGGCCGAGCAGTACTTC.

The chain has TRBV7-8 and TRBJ2-7; TRBD1 agrees at 10 bases. CDR1 is SGHVS, CDR2 FQNEAQ, per germline. The CDR3 spans 15 residues. With 1 base clipped from V and 7 bases from J, the junction kept 7 bases outside the gene matches. The DNA for the CDR3 is TGTGCCAGCAGCTTAGAAGGACAGGGGGGAGTAGAGCAGTACTTC. Residues: CASSLEGQGGVEQYF.

This chain uses TRBV28 with TRBJ2-7; the D call may be TRBD1 or TRBD2 (6 bases each). The germline gives CDR1 MDHEN, CDR2 SYDVKM. This CDR3 has 14 amino acids. V was shortened by 3 bases and J by 1 base, with 10 bases between the two germline ends. CDR3 sequence (DNA): TGTGCCAGCAGTTTTACAGGGAGGTCCTACGAGCAGTACTTC. Its translation is CASSFTGRSYEQYF.